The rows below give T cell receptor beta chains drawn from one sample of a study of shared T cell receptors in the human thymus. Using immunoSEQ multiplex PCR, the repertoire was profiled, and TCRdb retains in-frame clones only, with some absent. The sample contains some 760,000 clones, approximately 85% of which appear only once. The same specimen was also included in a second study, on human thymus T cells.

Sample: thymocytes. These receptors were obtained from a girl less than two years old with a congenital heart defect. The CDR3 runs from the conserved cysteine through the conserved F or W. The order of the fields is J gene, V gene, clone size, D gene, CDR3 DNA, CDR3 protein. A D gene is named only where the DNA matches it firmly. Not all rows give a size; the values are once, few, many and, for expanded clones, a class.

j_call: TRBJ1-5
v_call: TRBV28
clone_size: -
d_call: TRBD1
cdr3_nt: TGTGCCAGCAGGGGGAAAGGGACAGGGGAACGTCAGCCCCAGCATTTT
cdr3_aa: CASRGKGTGERQPQHF

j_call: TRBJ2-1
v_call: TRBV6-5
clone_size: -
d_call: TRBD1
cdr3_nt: TGTGCCAGCAGTTACTCGATAGGGACAGGGTGGGATGAGCAGTTCTTC
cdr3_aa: CASSYSIGTGWDEQFF

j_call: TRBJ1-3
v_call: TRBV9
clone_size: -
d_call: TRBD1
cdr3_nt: TGTGCCAGCAGCTGGACAGGGTCTGGAAACACCATATATTTT
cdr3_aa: CASSWTGSGNTIYF

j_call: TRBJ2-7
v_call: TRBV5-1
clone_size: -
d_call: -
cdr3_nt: TGCGCCAGCAGACAACAGGGTGCGGACGAGCAGTACTTC
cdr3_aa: CASRQQGADEQYF

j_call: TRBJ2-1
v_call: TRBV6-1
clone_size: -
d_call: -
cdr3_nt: TGTGCCAGCAGTGCACGGGGGGCCGGGACTACCGGGTACAATGAGCAGTTCTTC
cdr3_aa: CASSARGAGTTGYNEQFF

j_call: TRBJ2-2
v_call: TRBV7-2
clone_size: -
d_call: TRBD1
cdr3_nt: TGTGCCAGCACCAAACGCCCAGAGGGACAGCTAAACACCGGGGAGCTGTTTTTT
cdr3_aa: CASTKRPEGQLNTGELFF

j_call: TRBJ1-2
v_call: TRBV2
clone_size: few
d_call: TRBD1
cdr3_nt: TGTGCCAGCAGTGATCGGGGACAGGGGATCTATGGCTACACCTTC
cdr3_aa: CASSDRGQGIYGYTF

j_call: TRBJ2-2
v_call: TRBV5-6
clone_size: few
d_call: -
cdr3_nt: TGTGCCAGCAGCCCCCGGGACTTCCCTCTGCTCGATTACGGGGAGCTGTTTTTT
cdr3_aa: CASSPRDFPLLDYGELFF

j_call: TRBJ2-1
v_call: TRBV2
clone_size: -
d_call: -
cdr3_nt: TGTGCCAGCAGTGGTAAGGGGCGTTTTTATGATGAGCAGTTCTTC
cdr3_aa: CASSGKGRFYDEQFF

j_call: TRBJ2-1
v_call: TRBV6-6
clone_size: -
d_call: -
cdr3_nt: TGTGCCAGCTGCAGGGAGGCCTACAATGAGCAGTTCTTC
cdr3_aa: CASCREAYNEQFF

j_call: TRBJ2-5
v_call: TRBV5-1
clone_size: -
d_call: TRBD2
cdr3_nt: TGCGCCAGCAGCTTCCGTACTAGCGACCAAGAGACCCAGTACTTC
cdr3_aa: CASSFRTSDQETQYF

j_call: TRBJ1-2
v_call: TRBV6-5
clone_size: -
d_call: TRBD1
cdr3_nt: TGTGCCAGCAGCGACAGGGAAATTGGTAACTATGGCTACACCTTC
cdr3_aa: CASSDREIGNYGYTF

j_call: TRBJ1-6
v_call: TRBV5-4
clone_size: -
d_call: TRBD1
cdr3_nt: TGTGCCAGCAGCTACAGGGGTCTCTCCCTATCACCCCTCCACTTT
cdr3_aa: CASSYRGLSLSPLHF

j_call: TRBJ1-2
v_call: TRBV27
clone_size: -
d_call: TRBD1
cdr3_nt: TGTGCCAGCAGACGAGACCGGGGACAGGGGGACTATGGCTACACCTTC
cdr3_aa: CASRRDRGQGDYGYTF

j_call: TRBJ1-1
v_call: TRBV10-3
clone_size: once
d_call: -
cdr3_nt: TGTGCCATCAGTCCGGGGTCCGGGGAAAACACTGAAGCTTTCTTT
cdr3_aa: CAISPGSGENTEAFF

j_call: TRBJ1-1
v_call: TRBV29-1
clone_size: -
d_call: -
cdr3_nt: TGCGGCCTAACAGGGAACACTGAAGCTTTCTTT
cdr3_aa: CGLTGNTEAFF

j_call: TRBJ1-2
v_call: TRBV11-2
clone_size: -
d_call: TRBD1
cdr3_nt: TGTGCCAGCACCGGGACAGGGGCTGAGTCGCTCTATGGCTACACCTTC
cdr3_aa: CASTGTGAESLYGYTF

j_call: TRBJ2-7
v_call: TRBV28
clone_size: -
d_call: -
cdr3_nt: TGTGCCAGCAGTTCCTTGGCTGGCAGGGGCTACGAGCAGTACTTC
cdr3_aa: CASSSLAGRGYEQYF

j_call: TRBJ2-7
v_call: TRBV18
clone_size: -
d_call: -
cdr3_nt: TGTGCCAGCTCTACGCAAGAGGGCGGGCAGTACTTC
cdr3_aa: CASSTQEGGQYF

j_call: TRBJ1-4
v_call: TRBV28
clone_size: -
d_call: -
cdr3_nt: TGTGCCAGCAGTTTATGGCCAGGATATGAAAAACTGTTTTTT
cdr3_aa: CASSLWPGYEKLFF

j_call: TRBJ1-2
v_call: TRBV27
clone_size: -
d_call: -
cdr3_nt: TGTGCCAGCAGTTTAAGGCAGGAAGACGGCTACACCTTC
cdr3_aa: CASSLRQEDGYTF

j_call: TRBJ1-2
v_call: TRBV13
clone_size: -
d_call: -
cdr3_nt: TGTGCCAGCAGCTCCCACCGGGACACAGCTAACTATGGCTACACCTTC
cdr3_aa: CASSSHRDTANYGYTF

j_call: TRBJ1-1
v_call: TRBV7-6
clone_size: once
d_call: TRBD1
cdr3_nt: TGTGCCAGCAGCTTATCAAGGGGGCGATACACTGAAGCTTTCTTT
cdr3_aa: CASSLSRGRYTEAFF

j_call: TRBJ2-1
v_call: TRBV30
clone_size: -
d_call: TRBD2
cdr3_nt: TGTGCCTGGAGTGTCGAGTTTAAGTGGGGGACTAGCCATGAGCAGTTCTTC
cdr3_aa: CAWSVEFKWGTSHEQFF

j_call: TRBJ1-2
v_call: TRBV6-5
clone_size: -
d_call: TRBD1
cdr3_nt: TGTGCCAGCAGTTACTCTCGGACAGGGGGGTTCGATGGCTACACCTTC
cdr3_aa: CASSYSRTGGFDGYTF

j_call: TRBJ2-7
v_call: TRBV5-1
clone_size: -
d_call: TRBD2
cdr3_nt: TGCGCCAGCAGCTTGAGCGGACTAGCGGGGGATTACACCTACGAGCAGTACTTC
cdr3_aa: CASSLSGLAGDYTYEQYF

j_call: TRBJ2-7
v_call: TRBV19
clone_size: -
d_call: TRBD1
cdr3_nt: TGTGCCAGTAGTAGAAAACAGGGGTACGAGCAGTACTTC
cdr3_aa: CASSRKQGYEQYF